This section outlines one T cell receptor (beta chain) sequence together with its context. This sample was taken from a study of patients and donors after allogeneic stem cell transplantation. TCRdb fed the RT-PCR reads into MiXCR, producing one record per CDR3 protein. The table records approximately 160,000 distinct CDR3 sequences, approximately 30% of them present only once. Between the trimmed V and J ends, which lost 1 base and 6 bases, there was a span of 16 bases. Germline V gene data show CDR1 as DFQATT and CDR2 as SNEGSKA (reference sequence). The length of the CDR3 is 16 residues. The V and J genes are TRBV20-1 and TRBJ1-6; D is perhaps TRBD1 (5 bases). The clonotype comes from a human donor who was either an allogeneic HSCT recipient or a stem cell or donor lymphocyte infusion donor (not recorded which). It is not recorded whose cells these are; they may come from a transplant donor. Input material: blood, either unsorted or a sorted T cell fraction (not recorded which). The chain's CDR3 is CSARAGQSFGNSPLHF. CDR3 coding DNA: TGCAGTGCTAGAGCGGGGCAGTCCTTCGGTAATTCACCCCTCCACTTT.